The TCR beta chain under discussion was sequenced for a study of blood T cells in healthy people across ages (dated by TCRdb to the mid-2010s). Background on the whole study: In model experiments, roughly one uniquely barcoded TCR beta cDNA molecule per two T cells was captured by template switching. Using deep sequencing normalized with unique cDNA molecular identifiers, the study measured how TCR beta repertoire diversity changes with age. Donors of different ages were randomly distributed across sequencing lanes to avoid experimental bias. The study analyzed two additional independent replicas of 1 million unique cDNA reads from the same blood draw for two donors, one aged 18 to 29 and one aged 80 or older. The donors were split into four age groups: young (average 16 years), middle-aged (39), aged (roughly 68) and long-lived (approximately 80). Broad study findings and their caveats: Total diversity estimates from one million sequenced T cells were considered lower bounds and underestimates. Observed TCR beta diversity per million T cells fell roughly linearly with age, and a significant reduction was already apparent by age about 43. The percentage of naive T cells measured by flow cytometry correlated strongly with observed TCR beta diversity. Compared with the aged group, the long-lived group had more naive CD4+ T cells, fewer expanded clones and increased TCR diversity, suggesting age selection. The CMV infection status of donors was not known, potentially confounding age-related changes in expanded clonotypes. Because profiling used bulk unsorted PBMCs, naive and antigen-experienced compartments could not be compared conclusively.

Reading the germline V gene gives CDR1 SGHRS and CDR2 YFSETQ. Reading from cysteine to phenylalanine, the CDR3 counts 13 amino acids. The entry retains the CDR3 DNA only, 39 bases that are in frame from base 1. This clonotype came up a few times. The target of this receptor is not known. A single base separates this from a much larger clone, so it may be a read error. Systemically healthy Caucasian individuals from Russia, over 30 in total and aged about 6 to 90 years, were included as donors. Each donor gave approximately 10 milliliters of peripheral blood, collected into EDTA-treated Vacutainer tubes. Ficoll-Paque density-gradient centrifugation was used to isolate PBMCs, with at least 7 million per sample. Total RNA was extracted from PBMCs with Trizol reagent, with at least 6 micrograms obtained per sample. The percentages of naive CD45RAhigh/CD27high T cells were determined by flow cytometry on a PBMC aliquot from every donor.

Library prep was done by 5' RACE. TCRdb names Illumina HiSeq 2500 as the instrument used. A second about 7 to 11 cycle PCR used a sample-barcoded 5' primer and a J-beta primer mix. A template-switch 5' adaptor carrying 12 random nucleotides introduced a unique molecular identifier onto each TCR beta cDNA molecule. Each sample yielded at least 3 million CDR3-containing paired-end reads. First-strand cDNA synthesis was performed from all RNA using the Mint cDNA synthesis kit, with priming by a TRBC-specific oligonucleotide. After uracil-DNA glycosylase treatment, a first 18-cycle PCR used universal primers M1SS and BC2_uni_R on all cDNA. The study's processing was this. Each sample was normalized by randomly selecting 1 million high-quality reads, each carrying a distinct molecular identifier. Reads sharing molecular identifiers were discarded rather than binned into consensus sequences. MiTCR, set to a Q25 quality threshold and the strictest error-elimination algorithm, was used for CDR3 identification, clonotype clustering and error correction. A nonparametric unseen species model with Euler transformation was used to estimate a lower bound on total TCR beta diversity. TCRdb trimmed the raw reads at Q25, called clones with MiXCR and kept productive beta chains. Identical CDR3 proteins give one entry, which carries the most common genes and DNA. These V and J calls derive from TCRdb rather than the authors' analysis. This sample lists approximately 800,000 distinct CDR3 sequences; around 62% were detected once. The ten largest make up 25% to 35% of the sample.

The sequencing sample was made of blood. This TCR was sampled from a man aged 25-45 years in good health. The chain is encoded by TRBV5-1 joined to TRBJ2-1; the D segment cannot be called with confidence. The DNA end favors TRBJ2-7, so the J call may be wrong. DNA sequence: TGCGCCAGCAGCTTGGATCTCTACAATGAGCAGTACTTC. This is translated as CASSLDLYNEQYF.